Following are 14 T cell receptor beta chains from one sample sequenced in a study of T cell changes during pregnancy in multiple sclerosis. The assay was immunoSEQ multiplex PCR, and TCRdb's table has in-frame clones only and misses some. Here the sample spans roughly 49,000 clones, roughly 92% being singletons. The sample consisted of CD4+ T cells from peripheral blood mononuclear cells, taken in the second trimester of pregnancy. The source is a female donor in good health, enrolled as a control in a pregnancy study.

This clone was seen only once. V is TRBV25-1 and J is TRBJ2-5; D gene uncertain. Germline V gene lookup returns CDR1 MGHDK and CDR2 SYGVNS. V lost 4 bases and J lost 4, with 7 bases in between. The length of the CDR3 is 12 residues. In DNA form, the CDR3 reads TGTGCCAGCAGTGGTGGAGTAGAGACCCAGTACTTC. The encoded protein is CASSGGVETQYF.

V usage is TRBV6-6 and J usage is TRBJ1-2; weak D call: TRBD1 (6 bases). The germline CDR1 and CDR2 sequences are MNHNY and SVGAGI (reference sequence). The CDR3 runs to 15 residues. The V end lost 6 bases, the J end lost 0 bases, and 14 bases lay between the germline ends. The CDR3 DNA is TGTGCCAGCAGCCCGGACAGCTCCCCTAACTATGGCTACACCTTC. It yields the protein CASSPDSSPNYGYTF.

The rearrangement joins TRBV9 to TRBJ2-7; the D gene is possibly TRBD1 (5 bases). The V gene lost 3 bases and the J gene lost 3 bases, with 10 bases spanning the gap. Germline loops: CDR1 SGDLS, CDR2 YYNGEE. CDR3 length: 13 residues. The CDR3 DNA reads TGTGCCAGCAGCGCAGACAGTCTCTACGAGCAGTACTTC. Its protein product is CASSADSLYEQYF.

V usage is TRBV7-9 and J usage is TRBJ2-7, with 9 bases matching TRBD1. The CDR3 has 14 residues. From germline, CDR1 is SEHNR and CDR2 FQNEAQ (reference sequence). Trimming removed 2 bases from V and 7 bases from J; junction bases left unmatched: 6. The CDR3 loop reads CASSLLSDRGEQYF. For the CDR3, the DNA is TGTGCCAGCAGCTTACTTTCGGACAGGGGTGAGCAGTACTTC. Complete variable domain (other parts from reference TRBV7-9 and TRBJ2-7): DTGVSQNPRHKITKRGQNVTFRCDPISEHNRLYWYRQTLGQGPEFLTYFQNEAQLEKSRLLSDRFSAERPKGSFSTLEIQRTEQGDSAMYLCASSLLSDRGEQYFGPGTRLTVT.

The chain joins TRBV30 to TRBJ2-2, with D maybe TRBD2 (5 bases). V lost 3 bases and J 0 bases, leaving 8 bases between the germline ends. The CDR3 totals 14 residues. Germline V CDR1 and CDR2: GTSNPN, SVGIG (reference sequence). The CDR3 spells CAWREAANTGELFF. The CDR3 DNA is TGTGCCTGGAGGGAAGCGGCGAACACCGGGGAGCTGTTTTTT.

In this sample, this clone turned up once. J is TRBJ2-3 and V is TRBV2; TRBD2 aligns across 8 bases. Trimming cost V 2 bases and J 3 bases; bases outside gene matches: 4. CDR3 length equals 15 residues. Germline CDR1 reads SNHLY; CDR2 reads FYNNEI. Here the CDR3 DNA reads TGTGCCAGCAGTGAACAGCGGGGGAGGACAGATACGCAGTATTTT. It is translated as CASSEQRGRTDTQYF.

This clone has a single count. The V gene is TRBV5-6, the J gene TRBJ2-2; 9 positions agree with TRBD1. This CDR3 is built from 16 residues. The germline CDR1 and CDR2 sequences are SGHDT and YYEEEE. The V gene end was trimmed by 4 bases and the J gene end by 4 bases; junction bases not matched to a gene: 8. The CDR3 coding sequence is TGTGCCAGCAGCCCCGGGACAGGGTGGGGCACCGGGGAGCTGTTTTTT. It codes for CASSPGTGWGTGELFF. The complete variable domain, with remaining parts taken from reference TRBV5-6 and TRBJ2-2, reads DAGVTQSPTHLIKTRGQQVTLRCSPKSGHDTVSWYQQALGQGPQFIFQYYEEEERQRGNFPDRFSGHQFPNYSSELNVNALLLGDSALYLCASSPGTGWGTGELFFGEGSRLTVL.

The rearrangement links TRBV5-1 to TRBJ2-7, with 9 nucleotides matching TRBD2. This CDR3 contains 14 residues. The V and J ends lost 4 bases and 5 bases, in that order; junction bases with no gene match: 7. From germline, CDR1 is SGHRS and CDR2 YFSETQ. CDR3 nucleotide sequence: TGCGCCAGCAGCGATTCTAGCGGGGCCCACGAGCAGTACTTC. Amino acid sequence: CASSDSSGAHEQYF.

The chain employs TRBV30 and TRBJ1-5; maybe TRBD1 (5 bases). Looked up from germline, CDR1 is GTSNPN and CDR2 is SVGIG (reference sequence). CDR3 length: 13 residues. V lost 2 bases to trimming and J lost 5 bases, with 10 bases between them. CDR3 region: CAWSRGEDQPQHF. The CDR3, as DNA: TGTGCCTGGAGTAGAGGGGAGGATCAGCCCCAGCATTTT.

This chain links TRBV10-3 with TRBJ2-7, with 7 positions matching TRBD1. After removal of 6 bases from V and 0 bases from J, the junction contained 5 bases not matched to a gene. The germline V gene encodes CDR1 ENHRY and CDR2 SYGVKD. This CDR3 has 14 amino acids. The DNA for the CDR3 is TGTGCCATCAGAATATCAGGGGGCTCCTACGAGCAGTACTTC. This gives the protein CAIRISGGSYEQYF.

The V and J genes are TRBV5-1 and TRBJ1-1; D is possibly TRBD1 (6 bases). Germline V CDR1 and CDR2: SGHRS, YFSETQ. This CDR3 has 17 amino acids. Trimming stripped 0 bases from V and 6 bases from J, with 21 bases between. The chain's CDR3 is CASSLVGGSGGRAEAFF. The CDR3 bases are TGCGCCAGCAGCTTGGTAGGGGGTTCGGGAGGGAGAGCTGAAGCTTTCTTT.

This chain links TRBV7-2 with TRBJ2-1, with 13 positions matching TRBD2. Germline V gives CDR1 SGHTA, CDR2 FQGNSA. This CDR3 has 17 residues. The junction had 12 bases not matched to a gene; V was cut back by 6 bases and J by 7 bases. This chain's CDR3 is CASRKPTGTSGKNEQFF. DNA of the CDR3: TGTGCCAGCAGAAAGCCGACCGGGACTAGCGGGAAGAATGAGCAGTTCTTC. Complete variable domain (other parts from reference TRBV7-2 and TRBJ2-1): GAGVSQSPSNKVTEKGKDVELRCDPISGHTALYWYRQSLGQGLEFLIYFQGNSAPDKSGLPSDRFSAERTGGSVSTLTIQRTQQEDSAVYLCASRKPTGTSGKNEQFFGPGTRLTVL.

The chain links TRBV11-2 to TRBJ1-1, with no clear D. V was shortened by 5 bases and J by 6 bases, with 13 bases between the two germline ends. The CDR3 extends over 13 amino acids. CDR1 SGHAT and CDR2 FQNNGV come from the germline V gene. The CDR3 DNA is TGTGCCAGCAGCACCGAAGCGGGAGCTGAAGCTTTCTTT. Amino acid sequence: CASSTEAGAEAFF.

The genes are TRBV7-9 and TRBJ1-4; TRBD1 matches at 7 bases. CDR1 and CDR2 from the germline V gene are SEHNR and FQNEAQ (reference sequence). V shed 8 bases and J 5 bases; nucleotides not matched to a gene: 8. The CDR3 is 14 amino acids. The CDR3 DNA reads TGTGCCAGCGGACCGACAGGGAGGAATGAAAAACTGTTTTTT. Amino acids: CASGPTGRNEKLFF.